This T cell receptor (beta chain) was sequenced in a study of CD8 T cells in Susac syndrome. This clonotype appeared once. The CDR3 contains 9 residues. CDR1 is LNHDA and CDR2 is SQIVND in the germline V gene (reference sequence). V lost 9 bases and J 4 bases, leaving 3 bases between the germline ends. RNA, at 0.5 to 1 ug, was reverse transcribed with random hexamers. TCRdb recomputed calls from the immunoSEQ multiplex PCR reads with MiXCR, one row per CDR3 protein. Of about 120,000 distinct CDR3 sequences detected, roughly 94% appear once; the ten largest clones hold about 0.098%. This TCR came from a human donor in good health. What was sequenced was CD4+ T cells from PBMCs. The chain recombines TRBV19 with TRBJ1-1; no definite D call. CDR3 amino acids: CASGTEAFF. In DNA form, the CDR3 reads TGTGCCAGCGGCACTGAAGCTTTCTTT. Together with reference TRBV19 and TRBJ1-1, the CDR3 gives the full variable domain: DGGITQSPKYLFRKEGQNVTLSCEQNLNHDAMYWYRQDPGQGLRLIYYSQIVNDFQKGDIAEGYSVSREKKESFPLTVTSAQKNPTAFYLCASGTEAFFGQGTRLTVV.